The sequence of this T cell receptor (beta chain) was determined in a study of beta chain features in type 1 diabetes. General observations from the study: Type 1 diabetes patients had moderately but significantly shorter TCRB CDR3s in all four CD4+ subsets.

In this sample, this clone turned up many times. Its antigen is undetermined. The investigators reverse transcribed all of the isolated RNA, so they sequenced expressed TCRB transcripts. Sequencing used immunoSEQ multiplex PCR; TCRdb keeps in-frame clones, though not all of them. The profile covers 300,000 to 400,000 clones, with about a tenth appearing a single time and roughly 0.99% taken by the ten largest. Germline CDR1 reads SGHDT; CDR2 reads YYEEEE. This CDR3 has 16 residues. Deletions cut 4 bases from V and 0 bases from J, with 16 bases between. The chain employs TRBV5-6 and TRBJ1-1; maybe TRBD1 (5 bases). The material sequenced was central memory CD4+ T cells from blood. The sequence was collected from a young man with type 1 diabetes. CDR3 in amino acids: CASSRRQYFMNTEAFF. CDR3 in DNA: TGTGCCAGCAGCCGGAGACAGTACTTCATGAACACTGAAGCTTTCTTT.